The T cell receptor beta chain under discussion was sequenced for a study of T cell responses to AZD1222 COVID-19 vaccine. Germline trimming cut 5 bases from V and 8 bases from J; bases unmatched to any gene: 5. Germline CDR1 reads MNHEY; CDR2 reads SVGEGT. CDR3 length: 12 amino acids. Produced via immunoSEQ multiplex PCR; TCRdb's table is partial and in-frame only. The sample contains more than 95,000 clones, roughly nine tenths of which appear only once. This chain connects TRBV6-2 or TRBV6-3 to TRBJ1-1; 7 bases match TRBD1. This sequence originates from an adult in good health. Sample: peripheral blood, taken on day 0 of AZD1222 vaccination. CDR3 sequence: CASSERDREAFF. The CDR3 region has the DNA TGTGCCAGCAGTGAGCGGGACAGAGAAGCTTTCTTT.